Following are 26 T cell receptor beta chains from one sample sequenced in a study of T cell clones after liver transplantation (dated by TCRdb to between 2019 and 2020). Libraries were prepared through the immunoSEQ multiplex PCR assay. TCRdb mirrors the immuneACCESS table, restricted to in-frame sequences. Some clones are absent from its copies; in checked studies, under half trace to an unresolved V gene, and the reason for the others is unknown. In this sample the table shows tens of thousands of clones, around two thirds of which occur a single time. The biggest ten clones account for approximately 3% of the sample. The specimen comprised CD4+ T cells from blood, sampled at the roughly 15-month timepoint. These receptors were collected from a human patient who received a liver transplant. Once a transplant has taken place, some T cells may be donor derived.

In this sample, this clone turned up a few times. The chain recombines TRBV7-2 with TRBJ2-7; TRBD2 is a possible D gene (6 bases). Germline assignment: CDR1 SGHTA and CDR2 FQGNSA. V was pared by 2 bases and J by 5 bases, with 7 bases between. The CDR3 loop spans 12 amino acids. Here the CDR3 DNA reads TGTGCCAGCAGCTTATGGGGGGACGAGCAGTACTTC. Encoded protein: CASSLWGDEQYF.

The chain joins TRBV5-1 to TRBJ2-5, with 8 bases matching TRBD1. CDR1 is SGHRS and CDR2 is YFSETQ in the germline V gene. The CDR3 runs 15 residues. V lost 4 bases to trimming and J lost 3 bases; unmatched junction nucleotides: 8. This CDR3 reads CASSPQDRAEETQYF. The CDR3 nucleotides read TGCGCCAGCAGCCCGCAGGACAGGGCAGAAGAGACCCAGTACTTC. The full variable domain, in which reference TRBV5-1 and TRBJ2-5 provide the parts outside the CDR3, is KAGVTQTPRYLIKTRGQQVTLSCSPISGHRSVSWYQQTPGQGLQFLFEYFSETQRNKGNFPGRFSGRQFSNSRSEMNVSTLELGDSALYLCASSPQDRAEETQYFGPGTRLLVL.

The sample holds a few counts of this clone. The chain is built from TRBV19 and TRBJ1-2; unclear D gene. CDR1 and CDR2 (germline): LNHDA, SQIVND (reference sequence). Trimming removed 0 bases from V and 3 bases from J, with 11 bases in between. The CDR3 is 15 residues long. The CDR3 here is CASSIEAGVYYGYTF. The CDR3 DNA is TGTGCCAGTAGTATAGAGGCTGGGGTCTACTATGGCTACACCTTC.

This clone showed up just a few times. J is TRBJ2-2 and V is TRBV9; weak D call: TRBD1 (6 bases). With 0 bases removed from V and 1 base from J, the gap between germline ends came to 7 bases. Germline loops: CDR1 SGDLS, CDR2 YYNGEE. There are 15 residues in the CDR3. The CDR3 reads CASSVVGQNTGELFF. The DNA for the CDR3 is TGTGCCAGCAGCGTAGTGGGACAGAACACCGGGGAGCTGTTTTTT.

This clone occurred a few times. The chain couples TRBV7-9 to TRBJ2-2; 7 positions match TRBD1. CDR1 is SEHNR, CDR2 FQNEAQ, per germline (reference sequence). Trimming at V came to 5 bases and at J to 1 base, leaving 4 bases not matched to a gene. The CDR3 extends over 15 amino acids. The CDR3 is CASSPGGMNTGELFF. The CDR3 DNA is TGTGCCAGCAGCCCAGGGGGTATGAACACCGGGGAGCTGTTTTTT.

The chain joins TRBV29-1 to TRBJ2-7, with D uncertain. This CDR3 region has 12 residues. V lost 4 bases and J 3 bases, leaving 10 bases between the germline ends. Germline V CDR1 and CDR2: SQVTM, ANQGSEA. The CDR3 spells CSVVAENYEQYF. The CDR3 coding sequence is TGCAGCGTTGTCGCAGAGAACTACGAGCAGTACTTC.

The chain joins TRBV12-5 to TRBJ2-3; a weak D match, TRBD1 (5 bases). Trimming removed 1 base from V and 9 bases from J, with 5 bases in between. The CDR3 contains 11 residues. Germline CDR1 and CDR2: LGHNT and FRNRAP. As DNA, the CDR3 is TGTGCTAGTGGTTTGGGACAGACGCAGTATTTT. This translates into CASGLGQTQYF.

This chain connects TRBV5-1 to TRBJ2-7; either TRBD1 or TRBD2 may fit D (5 bases each). The germline V gene encodes CDR1 SGHRS and CDR2 YFSETQ. This CDR3 contains 16 residues. V was pared by 3 bases and J by 5 bases, with 21 bases between. CDR3 DNA: TGCGCCAGCAGCTCGGGGCCGGGCCTTTCTGGCGACGAGCAGTACTTC. Its translation is CASSSGPGLSGDEQYF.

A single count supports this clone. This chain joins TRBV7-9 and TRBJ2-1; 15 bases are a match to TRBD2. The V segment lost 3 bases and the J segment 1 base; nucleotides outside the gene matches: 7. The CDR3 has 19 amino acids. Germline-derived CDR1 and CDR2 are SEHNR and FQNEAQ (reference sequence). In DNA, the CDR3 is TGTGCCAGCAGCTTCGCCCCGGGACTAGCGGGAGGTTCCTACAATGAGCAGTTCTTC. It is translated as CASSFAPGLAGGSYNEQFF.

The V call is TRBV11-2, the J call TRBJ2-1; TRBD1 might be the D (5 bases). The length of the CDR3 is 14 residues. The V gene's germline CDR1 is SGHAT and CDR2 FQNNGV. The V end was cut by 4 bases, the J end by 5 bases, with 12 bases between. CDR3 region: CASSSLTRDNEQFF. DNA for the CDR3: TGTGCCAGCAGCTCCCTCACCAGGGACAATGAGCAGTTCTTC.

The gene calls are TRBV28 and TRBJ1-2; the D gene is possibly TRBD1 (6 bases). Trimming removed 6 bases at V and 4 bases at J, with 12 bases between. Germline CDR1 MDHEN, CDR2 SYDVKM. This CDR3 is built from 13 residues. The CDR3 sequence: CASRLQGPYGYTF. The CDR3 DNA follows: TGTGCCAGCAGGTTACAGGGCCCCTATGGCTACACCTTC.

This rearrangement joins TRBV6-4 to TRBJ2-7, with D unclear. The germline V and J ends were trimmed by 6 bases and 6 bases, with 15 bases remaining between them. Germline lookup yields CDR1 MRHNA and CDR2 SNTAGT. This CDR3 is built from 13 residues. This CDR3 reads CASSQGSTSEQYF. Here the CDR3 DNA reads TGTGCCAGCAGCCAAGGCTCTACAAGCGAGCAGTACTTC.

Only a few counts were recorded for this clone. The rearrangement links TRBV7-9 to TRBJ2-1; 10 positions agree with TRBD1. CDR3 length equals 12 residues. V trimming: 11 bases; J trimming: 8 bases; junction bases outside the gene matches: 6. CDR1 and CDR2 from the germline V gene are SEHNR and FQNEAQ (reference sequence). CDR3: CAWDRGGDEQFF. CDR3 nucleotide sequence: TGTGCCTGGGACAGGGGAGGCGATGAGCAGTTCTTC.

The CDR3 sequence: CASSFPGQRYQETQYF. The CDR3 DNA reads as TGTGCCAGCAGTTTTCCGGGACAGCGGTACCAAGAGACCCAGTACTTC. The chain recombines TRBV6-6 with TRBJ2-5, with 7 bases that match TRBD1. The CDR3 sequence is 16 residues long. The germline CDR1 and CDR2 sequences are MNHNY and SVGAGI (reference sequence). The trim removed 4 bases at V and 0 bases at J, leaving 8 bases unmatched.

This rearrangement joins TRBV6-6 to TRBJ2-5; 9 bases are a match to TRBD1. The V gene's germline CDR1 is MNHNY and CDR2 SVGAGI (reference sequence). Unmatched junction bases numbered 3, after V lost 5 bases and J lost 5 bases. The CDR3 extends over 13 amino acids. CDR3 in amino acids: CASSRGQGETQYF. In DNA, the CDR3 is TGTGCCAGCAGTAGAGGACAGGGGGAGACCCAGTACTTC.

The chain has TRBV7-2 and TRBJ2-1, with D possibly called TRBD1 or TRBD2 (5 bases each). Germline CDR1 SGHTA, CDR2 FQGNSA. CDR3 size: 15 residues. The ends were cut back, 5 bases at V and 5 bases at J, with 16 bases in the middle. CDR3 region: CASSPVGWGNNEQFF. The CDR3, as DNA: TGTGCCAGCAGCCCAGTCGGTTGGGGGAACAATGAGCAGTTCTTC.

The chain carries TRBV14 and TRBJ2-7, with D hard to call. Germline V CDR1 and CDR2: SGHDN, FVKESK. The V end was cut by 4 bases, the J end by 2 bases, with 12 bases between. The CDR3 extends over 14 amino acids. The CDR3: CASSPVQRAYEQYV. CDR3 bases: TGTGCCAGCAGCCCTGTGCAGCGCGCCTACGAGCAGTACGTC.

This chain joins TRBV6-1 and TRBJ1-6; possible D gene TRBD1, 5 bases. Trimming removed 10 bases from V and 4 bases from J, with 8 bases in between. CDR3 length: 12 amino acids. Germline V gene lookup returns CDR1 MNHNS and CDR2 SASEGT. CDR3: CATGGYNSPLHF. Written as DNA, the CDR3 is TGTGCCACCGGGGGATATAATTCACCCCTCCACTTT.

The rearrangement joins TRBV11-3 to TRBJ1-1; D is unresolved. Germline-derived CDR1 and CDR2 are SGHNT and YENEEA. The CDR3 sequence is 15 residues long. The V gene lost 1 base and the J gene lost 2 bases, with 11 bases spanning the gap. This CDR3 is CASSLASGPNTEAFF. As DNA, the CDR3 is TGTGCCAGCAGCTTAGCTTCCGGGCCCAACACTGAAGCTTTCTTT.

This clone showed up just once. The rearrangement links TRBV28 to TRBJ2-1; D is perhaps TRBD1 (6 bases). Per germline, CDR1 MDHEN and CDR2 SYDVKM. CDR3 length equals 16 residues. With 8 bases removed from V and 0 bases from J, the gap between germline ends came to 17 bases. The CDR3 reads CASVGYGQSSYNEQFF. CDR3 bases: TGTGCCAGCGTGGGATATGGACAGTCCTCCTACAATGAGCAGTTCTTC.

V is TRBV19 and J is TRBJ2-3; tentatively, D is TRBD2 (6 bases). The V gene lost 9 bases and the J gene lost 2 bases, with 18 bases spanning the gap. The CDR3 covers 15 residues. Germline V lookup: CDR1 LNHDA, CDR2 SQIVND (reference sequence). CDR3 nucleotide sequence: TGTGCCAGCAATAGCGGAACTATGCTCACAGATACGCAGTATTTT. Amino acids: CASNSGTMLTDTQYF.

On this clone itself: Other DNA sequences in this sample translate to the same CDR3. V and J are TRBV5-1 and TRBJ1-1; D gene unclear. Trimming shortened V by 3 bases and J by 1 base, and 13 bases separated the two germline ends. The CDR3 covers 15 residues. Germline V gene sequence: CDR1 SGHRS, CDR2 YFSETQ. CDR3 bases: TGCGCCAGCAGCTCACGAGGTAGGACGAACACTGAAGCTTTCTTT. Translation gives CASSSRGRTNTEAFF.

The chain combines TRBV6-5 with TRBJ1-4, with D maybe TRBD1 (5 bases). V lost 6 bases to trimming and J lost 0 bases, with 11 bases between them. Germline lookup yields CDR1 MNHEY and CDR2 SVGAGI. The CDR3 consists of 15 residues. CDR3 nucleotide sequence: TGTGCCAGCAGCCCAGCGGGGGCAACTAATGAAAAACTGTTTTTT. It yields the protein CASSPAGATNEKLFF.

The V and J genes are TRBV30 and TRBJ2-2; D unresolved. Germline-derived CDR1 and CDR2 are GTSNPN and SVGIG (reference sequence). The CDR3 is 18 amino acids. V dropped 0 bases and J dropped 0 bases, with 17 bases sitting between them. The DNA for the CDR3 is TGTGCCTGGAGTGTACTCCCGAGACTCACGACGAACACCGGGGAGCTGTTTTTT. This encodes CAWSVLPRLTTNTGELFF.

The chain uses TRBV14 and TRBJ1-1; D may be TRBD1 (5 bases). The CDR3 totals 15 residues. V was cut by 4 bases and J by 0 bases, with 12 bases left in between. CDR1 is SGHDN and CDR2 is FVKESK in the germline V gene. This chain's CDR3 is CASSPTWGVNTEAFF. Here the CDR3 DNA reads TGTGCCAGCAGCCCCACATGGGGCGTGAACACTGAAGCTTTCTTT.

Here the CDR3 DNA reads TGTGCCAGCAGCTTGGGAGATTACGAGCAGTACGTC. Translation: CASSLGDYEQYV. This chain uses TRBV5-8 with TRBJ2-7; D is uncertain. Germline V gene data show CDR1 as SGHTS and CDR2 as YDEGEE. Trimming shortened V by 0 bases and J by 4 bases, and 5 bases separated the two germline ends. The CDR3 length is 12 residues.